What follows describes a single T cell receptor (beta chain). Its antigen is not known. The entry originates in a study of cytomegalovirus exposure and HLA in healthy donors. The wider study: The 120 validation repertoires and the roughly 690 first-cohort repertoires shared a platform, a later analysis reported. Study-wide findings and caveats: Overall, approximately 150 TCR beta chains were annotated as cytomegalovirus-associated.

Using immunoSEQ multiplex PCR, the repertoire was profiled, and TCRdb retains in-frame clones only, with some absent. The repertoire consists of hundreds of thousands of clones, with 70% to 90% occurring once and the leading ten covering under 0.95%. V lost 4 bases to trimming and J lost 3 bases, with 3 bases between them. The CDR3 has 12 amino acids. Germline V lookup: CDR1 MDHEN, CDR2 SYDVKM. Sample: PBMCs. This rearrangement joins TRBV28 to TRBJ2-2; no clear D. The sequence was obtained from a woman aged 18-29 years in good health and CMV-seronegative. The CDR3: CASSSYTGELFF. The CDR3, as DNA: TGTGCCAGCAGTTCATACACCGGGGAGCTGTTTTTT.